This T cell receptor beta chain is from a study of shared clonotypes between healthy human individuals. The study, taken as a whole, reports: An effect of sequencing depth on clonotype sharing among donors was expected.

Donors had no recently reported acute infections or vaccinations and were HIV-negative. With respect to this clone: Its matching antigen is unknown.

The length of the CDR3 is 15 residues. The trim removed 6 bases at V and 2 bases at J, leaving 7 bases unmatched. Germline V gene sequence: CDR1 MDHEN, CDR2 SYDVKM. Data came from immunoSEQ multiplex PCR; TCRdb stores just in-frame clones and leaves some out. The data contain about 2.4 million clones, under 95% of them singletons. Sequencing used naive CD4+ T cells from PBMCs. Regarding subset: CD45RA+ positively selected. The rearrangement joins TRBV28 to TRBJ2-5; 9 bases are a match to TRBD2. The origin of this receptor is a man in his late teens or twenties in good health. Some clones in this sample may be carry-over from other donors' samples. The CDR3 spells CASSPTGLAQETQYF. CDR3 in DNA: TGTGCCAGCAGCCCGACGGGACTAGCACAAGAGACCCAGTACTTC.